This passage covers 10 T cell receptor beta chains from one sample sequenced in a study of shared T cell receptors in the human thymus (dated by TCRdb to the early 2020s). The library came from the immunoSEQ multiplex PCR assay. TCRdb provides this immuneACCESS table in a form limited to in-frame rearrangements. Some clones are lacking; in checked studies, under half of them reflect an unresolved V gene, and why the rest are absent is not known. The sample data list hundreds of thousands of clones, and roughly 86% of these were observed just once. The ten top clones hold 0.0094% of the sample. These data were likewise used in another study, on human thymus T cells.

Sample: thymocytes. These receptors all come from a boy less than two years old with a congenital heart defect. Donor details come from another sample of the same person, matched by shared clones.

This clone was detected only once. V usage is TRBV27 and J usage is TRBJ1-6; the D gene is possibly TRBD1 (6 bases). V dropped 8 bases and J dropped 7 bases, with 15 bases sitting between them. CDR1 and CDR2 (germline): MNHEY, SMNVEV (reference sequence). The CDR3 spans 14 residues. Written as DNA, the CDR3 is TGTGCCAGCTGCCGACAGGCGTCAAATTCACCCCTCCACTTT. It specifies CASCRQASNSPLHF.

J is TRBJ1-5 and V is TRBV5-7, with D tentatively TRBD1 (5 bases). TRBV5-7 is recorded as an ORF, its role being uncertain. This CDR3 has 16 residues. V shed 6 bases and J shed 0 bases, with 16 bases lying between them. CDR3 bases: TGTGCCAGCAACAAGGCAGGGAATTATAGCAATCAGCCCCAGCATTTT. Translated, it gives CASNKAGNYSNQPQHF.

This chain joins TRBV4-3 and TRBJ2-7, with 10 positions matching TRBD2. The CDR3 consists of 19 residues. Germline V CDR1 and CDR2: LGHNA, YSLEER. V shed 0 bases and J 0 bases; nucleotides not matched to a gene: 11. DNA of the CDR3: TGCGCCAGCAGCCAAGATTCAGTACTAGCGGGGAAGAGCTCCTACGAGCAGTACTTC. Amino acids: CASSQDSVLAGKSSYEQYF.

This chain's CDR3 is CAWTTSGSGGGYNEQFF. CDR3 bases: TGTGCCTGGACCACCTCCGGTAGCGGAGGAGGCTACAATGAGCAGTTCTTC. V and J are TRBV30 and TRBJ2-1, with a tentative D call TRBD2 (6 bases). The CDR3 loop spans 17 amino acids. Germline V lookup: CDR1 GTSNPN, CDR2 SVGIG (reference sequence). V was cut by 4 bases and J by 3 bases, with 22 bases left in between.

The chain carries TRBV20-1 and TRBJ2-1; D unclear. V was cut by 3 bases and J by 15 bases, with 12 bases left in between. The CDR3 length is 10 residues. Germline V gene lookup returns CDR1 DFQATT and CDR2 SNEGSKA (reference sequence). The CDR3 sequence is CSARPSFRFF. The CDR3 region has the DNA TGCAGTGCTAGGCCCAGTTTTCGGTTCTTC.

The chain is built from TRBV9 and TRBJ2-5, with a possible D match to TRBD1 (6 bases). CDR1 is SGDLS and CDR2 is YYNGEE in the germline V gene. The CDR3 length is 15 residues. V lost 3 bases and J lost 5, with 17 bases in between. In DNA form, the CDR3 reads TGTGCCAGCAGCGACCCCGGACAGCTGTGGGAGACCCAGTACTTC. Translated, it gives CASSDPGQLWETQYF.

V and J are TRBV30 and TRBJ1-2, with 10 bases that match TRBD1. The CDR3 totals 12 residues. CDR1 is GTSNPN and CDR2 is SVGIG in the germline V gene (reference sequence). After removal of 8 bases from V and 5 bases from J, the junction contained 5 bases not matched to a gene. The CDR3 DNA reads as TGTGCCGGACGGGACAGGGGATATGGCTACACCTTC. Amino acid sequence: CAGRDRGYGYTF.

The chain uses TRBV28 and TRBJ2-1; 13 bases are shared with TRBD2. From germline, CDR1 is MDHEN and CDR2 SYDVKM. The CDR3 totals 16 residues. J lost 1 base, V lost 7 bases, and 4 bases had no gene match. In DNA form, the CDR3 reads TGTGCCAGCACAGGGACTAGCGGGACTTCCTACAATGAGCAGTTCTTC. Translation gives CASTGTSGTSYNEQFF.

The V and J genes are TRBV9 and TRBJ1-2, with 7 bases lining up with TRBD1. Germline V gene sequence: CDR1 SGDLS, CDR2 YYNGEE. The CDR3 covers 20 residues. Unmatched junction bases numbered 25, after V lost 3 bases and J lost 5 bases. The CDR3 DNA is TGTGCCAGCAGCGCTGACAGGGAAGATCCTACACGCTATCGATGGTATGGCTACACCTTC. It is translated as CASSADREDPTRYRWYGYTF.

CDR3 protein: CASNKRRDRDPPEAFF. CDR3 DNA: TGTGCCAGTAACAAGAGGCGGGACAGGGACCCCCCTGAAGCTTTCTTT. The chain recombines TRBV19 with TRBJ1-1; TRBD1 agrees at 9 bases. CDR1 LNHDA and CDR2 SQIVND come from the germline V gene (reference sequence). The CDR3 is 16 residues long. V was clipped by 7 bases and J by 6 bases; unmatched bases: 15.